This T cell receptor (beta chain) is from a study of OX40 agonist ivuxolimab in advanced cancers. Regarding the research as a whole: Ivuxolimab, which targeted the costimulatory receptor OX40 (CD134), was an agonistic, fully human IgG2 monoclonal antibody. Partial responses occurred in three dose-escalation patients, of whom one had hepatocellular carcinoma and two had cutaneous melanoma. Peripheral TCRbeta sequencing was intended to test whether TCR sequence diversity was altered and clonal T-cell expansion was caused by ivuxolimab. A male proportion of almost 85% and a mean age of roughly 58 years, ranging from about 20 to 85, were recorded for the dose-escalation cohort. Of the 50 or so patients in dose escalation, around 20 had hepatocellular carcinoma, around 15 had melanoma, 9 had renal cell carcinoma and 9 had head and neck cancer. Intravenous ivuxolimab was administered to patients every 2 weeks at six dose levels: 0.01, 0.1, 0.3, 1.5, 3 and 10 mg/kg. The paper reports the monotherapy dose-escalation portion (N ≈ 50 patients) of the phase I ivuxolimab trial. Prior anti-PD-1, anti-PD-L1 or anti-CTLA-4 therapy was permitted, and 40% of dose-escalation patients had received checkpoint inhibitors. The investigation overall reported the following: Low levels of normalized T-cell clonal expansion were also seen in some patients who did not respond. After ivuxolimab, more expanded clones were found on average in CD8+ T cells than in CD4+ T cells. The antigen specificity of the peripheral T cells that underwent clonal expansion was not determined. In the 0.1-3.0 mg/kg groups, partial responders had among the lowest normalized peripheral clonal expansion, particularly in CD8+ T cells. At doses from 0.1 to 3.0 mg/kg, clonal expansion was seen in both CD4+ and CD8+ blood T cells between baseline and week 6.

To sequence the TCRbeta CDR3 region, genomic DNA was isolated from the sorted cells. The immunoSEQ Assay was used to sequence the TCRbeta CDR3 regions. TCRdb took over this immuneACCESS table, retaining in-frame rearrangements with V and J assigned. Such tables are incomplete; in checked studies, under half of the missing clones stem from an unresolved V gene, and the remainder is unexplained. In all, the sample holds about 15,000 clones, and about 81% of those were seen once. Of the sample, 41% is held by the ten largest clones. The trial excluded patients who had a history of autoimmune disease or were on systemic immunosuppression. In every dose cohort, peripheral blood was drawn for TCR sequencing at baseline, cycle 4 day 1, and cycle 7 day 1. The samples were taken from a phase I, first-in-human, multicenter, open-label dose-escalation trial of ivuxolimab. Adults with locally advanced or metastatic melanoma, renal cell carcinoma, hepatocellular carcinoma or head and neck squamous cell carcinoma were enrolled in the trial. Before TCR sequencing, CD4+ T cells and CD8+ T cells were sorted from peripheral blood as separate populations.

On this clone: Its antigen has not been determined. It has no much larger one-base neighbor in the sample; base qualities were not kept.

The CDR3 runs 12 residues from the cysteine to the phenylalanine. Only CDR3 DNA is held: 36 bases, read in frame from base 1. Taken from the germline V gene (reference sequence), the CDR1 and CDR2 loops are MNHEY and SMNVEV. The trim is 6 bases for V and 11 bases for J, with a gap of 16 bases between the germline ends. The chain uses TRBV27 and TRBJ1-1, with TRBD1 perhaps the D gene, on 5 matching bases. The clonotype comes from an adult with an advanced solid tumor such as melanoma, head and neck, liver or kidney cancer. The input for sequencing was CD4+ or CD8+ T cells sorted from blood, taken in a trial of the OX40 agonist ivuxolimab. The DNA sequence is given as TGTGCCAGCAGGGGGGTTGAGAATTGGGCTTTCTTT. Its translation reads: CASRGVENWAFF.